A selection of T cell receptor beta chains follows, all from one sample in a study of blood T cell repertoires in COVID-19. Method: immunoSEQ multiplex PCR; TCRdb's copy keeps in-frame clones and lacks some. This table holds approximately 120,000 clones, roughly 84% found once. Material for sequencing was peripheral blood. The receptors shown here come from a woman older than 75 with acute or convalescent COVID-19. Each CDR3 is given with its conserved first and last residue. D genes are given only for firm matches. Size values are once, few and many counts, or a class for expanded clones, and some rows have none.

length: 10; J: TRBJ2-3; D: .; V: TRBV7-6; size: .; CDR3: CASSGDTQYF; DNA: TGTGCCAGCTCGGGAGATACGCAGTATTTT
length: 15; J: TRBJ2-7; D: TRBD1; V: TRBV7-2; size: once; CDR3: CASSTDRGVTYEQYF; DNA: TGTGCCAGCAGCACAGACAGGGGGGTAACCTACGAGCAGTACTTC
length: 16; J: TRBJ2-1; D: .; V: TRBV4-1; size: .; CDR3: CASSQEESFRGNEQFF; DNA: TGCGCCAGCAGCCAAGAGGAGTCTTTTCGCGGCAATGAGCAGTTCTTC
length: 12; J: TRBJ1-1; D: .; V: TRBV6-2/TRBV6-3; size: .; CDR3: CASSHKGVEAFF; DNA: TGTGCCAGCAGTCATAAGGGAGTCGAAGCTTTCTTT
length: 13; J: TRBJ1-2; D: .; V: TRBV19; size: .; CDR3: CASSINSVYGYTF; DNA: TGTGCCAGTAGTATTAATTCCGTCTATGGCTACACCTTC
length: 17; J: TRBJ1-3; D: .; V: TRBV4-3; size: .; CDR3: CASSQDPEGSSGNTIYF; DNA: TGCGCCAGCAGCCAAGATCCGGAGGGTAGCTCTGGAAACACCATATATTTT
length: 14; J: TRBJ1-1; D: TRBD1; V: TRBV7-9; size: .; CDR3: CASRPGQTNTEAFF; DNA: TGTGCCAGCAGACCGGGACAGACGAACACTGAAGCTTTCTTT
length: 16; J: TRBJ1-6; D: .; V: TRBV6-4; size: .; CDR3: CASSEGTSSSGTPLHF; DNA: TGTGCCAGCAGTGAGGGGACAAGTTCGTCTGGGACACCCCTCCACTTT
length: 14; J: TRBJ2-7; D: TRBD2; V: TRBV7-8; size: .; CDR3: CASSLSGLVTQQYF; DNA: TGTGCCAGCAGCTTATCAGGACTAGTAACGCAGCAGTACTTC
length: 15; J: TRBJ1-4; D: .; V: TRBV11-2; size: .; CDR3: CASSWGGTLFEKLFF; DNA: TGTGCCAGCAGCTGGGGGGGGACTCTGTTTGAAAAACTGTTTTTT
length: 11; J: TRBJ1-2; D: TRBD1; V: TRBV6-5; size: many; CDR3: CATGQGGGYTF; DNA: TGTGCCACCGGACAGGGTGGAGGCTACACCTTC
length: 19; J: TRBJ1-5; D: .; V: TRBV7-7; size: .; CDR3: CASSLAGLLGSRGNQPQHF; DNA: TGTGCTAGCAGCTTAGCCGGACTTCTGGGGAGTAGGGGCAATCAGCCCCAGCATTTT
length: 11; J: TRBJ2-7; D: .; V: TRBV7-9; size: .; CDR3: CASSLLYEQYF; DNA: TGTGCCAGCAGCCTCCTTTACGAGCAGTACTTC
length: 13; J: TRBJ1-2; D: TRBD1; V: TRBV6-5; size: once; CDR3: CASSPTGAVGYTF; DNA: TGTGCCAGCAGTCCAACAGGGGCGGTTGGCTACACCTTC
length: 15; J: TRBJ2-1; D: TRBD2; V: TRBV19; size: .; CDR3: CASRNSGGSYNEQFF; DNA: TGTGCCAGTAGAAACAGCGGGGGGTCCTACAATGAGCAGTTCTTC
length: 15; J: TRBJ1-4; D: .; V: TRBV4-2; size: .; CDR3: CASSQDPVRWEKLFF; DNA: TGTGCCAGCAGCCAAGACCCGGTGAGGTGGGAAAAACTGTTTTTT
length: 16; J: TRBJ1-1; D: TRBD1; V: TRBV7-9; size: few; CDR3: CASSSGQGVANTEAFF; DNA: TGTGCCAGCAGTTCTGGACAGGGAGTGGCGAACACTGAAGCTTTCTTT
length: 13; J: TRBJ1-2; D: .; V: TRBV10-3; size: .; CDR3: CAISDRESYGYTF; DNA: TGTGCCATCAGTGACAGGGAATCGTATGGCTACACCTTC
length: 13; J: TRBJ2-1; D: .; V: TRBV9; size: .; CDR3: CASSVVLVGEQFF; DNA: TGTGCCAGCAGCGTAGTGCTAGTGGGTGAGCAGTTCTTC
length: 12; J: TRBJ1-5; D: .; V: TRBV19; size: few; CDR3: CASSSGGQPQHF; DNA: TGTGCCAGTAGTAGCGGGGGCCAGCCCCAGCATTTT
length: 13; J: TRBJ2-7; D: TRBD1; V: TRBV20-1; size: .; CDR3: CSASTGGAYEQYF; DNA: TGCAGTGCTAGTACAGGGGGAGCCTACGAGCAGTACTTC
length: 13; J: TRBJ1-3; D: .; V: TRBV18; size: .; CDR3: CASRQGSGNTIYF; DNA: TGTGCCAGCCGGCAGGGATCTGGAAACACCATATATTTT
length: 14; J: TRBJ1-4; D: .; V: TRBV27; size: .; CDR3: CASSRGSTNEKLFF; DNA: TGTGCCAGCTCCCGTGGCTCAACTAATGAAAAACTGTTTTTT
length: 13; J: TRBJ2-7; D: .; V: TRBV27; size: .; CDR3: CASSPPPGYEQYF; DNA: TGTGCCAGCAGTCCCCCTCCCGGGTACGAGCAGTACTTC
length: 14; J: TRBJ2-1; D: TRBD2; V: TRBV11-2; size: .; CDR3: CASSLVGLEGEQFF; DNA: TGTGCCAGCAGCTTAGTTGGACTAGAGGGTGAGCAGTTCTTC
length: 15; J: TRBJ1-2; D: .; V: TRBV28; size: .; CDR3: CASSSPSTVNYGYTF; DNA: TGTGCCAGCAGTTCCCCCTCCACAGTTAACTATGGCTACACCTTC
length: 13; J: TRBJ1-6; D: .; V: TRBV2; size: .; CDR3: CASSTDWNSPLHF; DNA: TGTGCCAGCTCTACGGACTGGAATTCACCCCTCCACTTT
length: 13; J: TRBJ2-3; D: .; V: TRBV12-3/TRBV12-4; size: .; CDR3: CASSLGRELTQYF; DNA: TGTGCCAGCAGTTTGGGCAGGGAACTTACGCAGTATTTT
length: 16; J: TRBJ2-5; D: TRBD2; V: TRBV5-6; size: .; CDR3: CASSLAPAGGRETQYF; DNA: TGTGCCAGCAGCTTGGCCCCAGCGGGGGGGCGCGAGACCCAGTACTTC
length: 12; J: TRBJ1-1; D: .; V: TRBV18; size: .; CDR3: CASSPGRLEAFF; DNA: TGTGCCAGCTCACCAGGTAGACTTGAAGCTTTCTTT
length: 14; J: TRBJ1-2; D: .; V: TRBV28; size: .; CDR3: CASRERGGRDGYTF; DNA: TGTGCCAGCAGAGAAAGGGGGGGGAGGGATGGCTACACCTTC
length: 17; J: TRBJ2-2; D: .; V: TRBV2; size: .; CDR3: CASSEVDSRRGTGELFF; DNA: TGTGCCAGCAGTGAAGTGGACTCCCGGAGGGGCACCGGGGAGCTGTTTTTT
length: 15; J: TRBJ1-5; D: TRBD1; V: TRBV19; size: .; CDR3: CASTGGPLSNQPQHF; DNA: TGTGCCAGTACAGGGGGTCCCCTTAGCAATCAGCCCCAGCATTTT
length: 14; J: TRBJ2-5; D: .; V: TRBV5-4; size: .; CDR3: CASSPSRGQETQYF; DNA: TGTGCCAGCAGCCCCTCAAGGGGGCAAGAGACCCAGTACTTC
length: 15; J: TRBJ1-2; D: .; V: TRBV6-1; size: .; CDR3: CASSEVGGPNYGYTF; DNA: TGTGCCAGCAGTGAAGTAGGGGGACCTAACTATGGCTACACCTTC
length: 15; J: TRBJ2-1; D: TRBD2; V: TRBV5-1; size: .; CDR3: CASSGGLAGPNEQFF; DNA: TGCGCCAGCAGCGGGGGACTAGCGGGGCCTAATGAGCAGTTCTTC
length: 17; J: TRBJ1-3; D: TRBD1; V: TRBV7-6; size: .; CDR3: CASSLVPGQGAGNTIYF; DNA: TGTGCCAGCAGCTTAGTTCCGGGACAGGGGGCTGGAAACACCATATATTTT
length: 16; J: TRBJ2-1; D: TRBD2; V: TRBV11-3; size: .; CDR3: CASSLDGTSGSGEQFF; DNA: TGTGCCAGCAGCTTAGACGGGACTAGCGGGAGTGGCGAGCAGTTCTTC
length: 15; J: TRBJ1-6; D: TRBD1; V: TRBV5-6; size: .; CDR3: CATTGGEKTTSPLHF; DNA: TGTGCTACCACAGGGGGGGAGAAAACCACATCACCCCTCCACTTT
length: 16; J: TRBJ2-6; D: TRBD1; V: TRBV7-2; size: .; CDR3: CASGRTGSSGANVLTF; DNA: TGTGCCAGCGGCAGGACAGGGAGCTCTGGGGCCAACGTCCTGACTTTC
length: 14; J: TRBJ1-2; D: .; V: TRBV5-6; size: .; CDR3: CASSPDRASYGYTF; DNA: TGTGCCAGCAGCCCGGACAGAGCGTCCTATGGCTACACCTTC
length: 15; J: TRBJ2-5; D: TRBD1; V: TRBV7-6; size: .; CDR3: CASSLGQGGQETQYF; DNA: TGTGCCAGCAGCTTGGGACAGGGGGGTCAAGAGACCCAGTACTTC
length: 15; J: TRBJ1-2; D: TRBD1; V: TRBV19; size: .; CDR3: CASSSRSGGIYGYTF; DNA: TGTGCCAGTAGTTCCCGGTCAGGGGGCATCTATGGCTACACCTTC
length: 16; J: TRBJ2-1; D: TRBD2; V: TRBV5-1; size: .; CDR3: CASSLDPSGSYNEQFF; DNA: TGCGCCAGCAGCTTGGACCCTAGCGGATCCTACAATGAGCAGTTCTTC
length: 14; J: TRBJ1-2; D: .; V: TRBV7-6; size: .; CDR3: CASSFGGKGDGYTF; DNA: TGTGCCAGCAGCTTCGGGGGGAAAGGGGATGGCTACACCTTC
length: 15; J: TRBJ2-6; D: .; V: TRBV4-1; size: .; CDR3: CASSQVLPGANVLTF; DNA: TGCGCCAGCAGCCAAGTACTACCCGGGGCCAACGTCCTGACTTTC
length: 14; J: TRBJ1-1; D: TRBD1; V: TRBV3-1/TRBV3-2; size: .; CDR3: CASSPFHRGTEAFF; DNA: TGTGCCAGCAGCCCATTCCACAGGGGGACTGAAGCTTTCTTT
length: 14; J: TRBJ2-3; D: .; V: TRBV5-1; size: .; CDR3: CASSLEGGTDTQYF; DNA: TGCGCCAGCAGCTTGGAGGGGGGCACAGATACGCAGTATTTT
length: 15; J: TRBJ1-6; D: TRBD1; V: TRBV2; size: few; CDR3: CASSSDRGHNSPLHF; DNA: TGTGCCAGCAGTTCGGACAGGGGACATAATTCACCCCTCCACTTT
length: 15; J: TRBJ2-7; D: TRBD1; V: TRBV11-2; size: .; CDR3: CASSLPPGQNYEQYF; DNA: TGTGCCAGCAGCTTACCTCCGGGACAGAACTACGAGCAGTACTTC
length: 12; J: TRBJ2-7; D: TRBD1; V: TRBV2; size: .; CDR3: CASSTTGGKQYF; DNA: TGTGCCAGCAGTACGACAGGGGGCAAGCAGTACTTC